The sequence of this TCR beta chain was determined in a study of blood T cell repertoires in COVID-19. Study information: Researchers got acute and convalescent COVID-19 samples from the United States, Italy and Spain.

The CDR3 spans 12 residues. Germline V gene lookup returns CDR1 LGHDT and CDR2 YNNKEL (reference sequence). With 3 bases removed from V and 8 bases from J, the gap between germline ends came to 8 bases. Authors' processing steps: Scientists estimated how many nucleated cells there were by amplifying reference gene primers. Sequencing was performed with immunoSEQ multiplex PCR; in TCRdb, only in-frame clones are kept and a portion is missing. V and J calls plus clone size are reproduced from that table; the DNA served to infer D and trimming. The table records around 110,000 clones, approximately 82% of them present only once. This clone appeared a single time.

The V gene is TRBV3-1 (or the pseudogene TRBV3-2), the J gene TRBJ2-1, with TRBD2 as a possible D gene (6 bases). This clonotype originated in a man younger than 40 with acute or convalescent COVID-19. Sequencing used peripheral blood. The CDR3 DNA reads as TGTGCCAGCAGCCAGTGGGGGGATGAGCAGTTCTTC. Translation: CASSQWGDEQFF.